These 21 T cell receptor beta chains originate from one sample sequenced in a study of blood T cell repertoires in COVID-19. Using immunoSEQ multiplex PCR, the repertoire was profiled, and TCRdb retains in-frame clones only, with some absent. The table has fewer than 200,000 clones, approximately 86% seen once. Sequencing input: peripheral blood. The receptors were sampled from a woman over 75 with COVID-19, enrolled during active disease.

This clone was recorded once. This rearrangement joins TRBV12-3 or TRBV12-4 to TRBJ2-7, with D tentatively TRBD2 (5 bases). V lost 2 bases, J lost 4 bases, and 6 bases lay in between. The CDR3 is made up of 12 amino acids. This chain's CDR3 is CASSLRGYEQYF. CDR3 nucleotide sequence: TGTGCCAGCAGTTTACGCGGGTACGAGCAGTACTTC.

This clone appeared a few times. The chain recombines TRBV12-3 or TRBV12-4 with TRBJ1-2; 7 positions match TRBD1. After removal of 6 bases from V and 4 bases from J, the junction contained 5 bases not matched to a gene. This CDR3 region has 13 residues. The CDR3 region has the DNA TGTGCCAGCAGCCGGGACAGAATCTATGGCTACACCTTC. Encoded protein: CASSRDRIYGYTF.

The J gene is TRBJ1-6, the V gene TRBV5-8; D remains ambiguous. Germline CDR1 and CDR2: SGHTS and YDEGEE. This CDR3 comprises 15 residues. Deletions cut 2 bases from V and 7 bases from J, with 13 bases between. The CDR3 bases are TGTGCCAGCAGCTTATCAGGAGGAGGAAATTCACCCCTCCACTTT. Amino acids: CASSLSGGGNSPLHF.

V usage is TRBV18 and J usage is TRBJ2-2, with 7 bases identical to TRBD2. The CDR3 sequence is 16 residues long. With V trimmed by 3 bases and J by 2 bases, 6 bases remained unmatched. CDR1 and CDR2 from the germline V gene are KGHSH and LQKENI. CDR3 in amino acids: CASSPGGETNTGELFF. The DNA of the CDR3 is TGTGCCAGCTCACCGGGAGGGGAAACCAACACCGGGGAGCTGTTTTTT.

The J gene is TRBJ1-5, the V gene TRBV18; maybe TRBD1 (5 bases). There are 14 residues in the CDR3. Germline V lookup: CDR1 KGHSH, CDR2 LQKENI. V dropped 5 bases and J dropped 2 bases, with 10 bases sitting between them. As DNA, the CDR3 is TGTGCCAGCTCAGTCGCCAGGGGCAATCAGCCCCAGCATTTT. This gives the protein CASSVARGNQPQHF.

About this clone: The same CDR3 is also encoded by other DNA sequences in this sample. This rearrangement joins TRBV10-3 to TRBJ1-5, with a tentative D call TRBD1 (5 bases). The germline CDR1 and CDR2 sequences are ENHRY and SYGVKD. Trimming took 4 bases from V and 0 from J, leaving 7 bases between them. The CDR3 totals 14 residues. The CDR3 loop is CAISGGDSNQPQHF. In DNA form, the CDR3 reads TGTGCCATCAGTGGGGGGGATAGCAATCAGCCCCAGCATTTT.

The chain is built from TRBV18 and TRBJ1-5; D remains ambiguous. The germline CDR1 and CDR2 sequences are KGHSH and LQKENI. The CDR3 length is 15 residues. The V end was cut by 4 bases, the J end by 0 bases, with 10 bases between. The chain's CDR3 is CASSLRRFSNQPQHF. CDR3 sequence (DNA): TGTGCCAGCTCACTGCGGCGATTTAGCAATCAGCCCCAGCATTTT.

The J gene is TRBJ1-5, the V gene TRBV27; D perhaps matches TRBD1 (5 bases). Trimming pared 6 bases from V and 4 bases from J, leaving 10 bases between. The CDR3 covers 13 residues. The V gene's germline CDR1 is MNHEY and CDR2 SMNVEV (reference sequence). The CDR3 DNA is TGTGCCAGCAGACAGACAGTAAATCAGCCCCAGCATTTT. Its translation is CASRQTVNQPQHF.

The rearrangement links TRBV27 to TRBJ1-1; D perhaps matches TRBD1 (5 bases). Germline CDR1 and CDR2: MNHEY and SMNVEV (reference sequence). Trimming removed 2 bases from V and 5 bases from J, with 12 bases in between. This CDR3 spans 14 amino acids. The CDR3 DNA reads as TGTGCCAGCAGTTTAGGGGGGGTGGGGACTGAAGCTTTCTTT. This encodes CASSLGGVGTEAFF.

This chain connects TRBV19 to TRBJ2-7; 7 bases fit TRBD1. Germline trimming cut 7 bases from V and 4 bases from J; bases unmatched to any gene: 13. CDR1 is LNHDA and CDR2 is SQIVND in the germline V gene (reference sequence). This CDR3 region has 15 residues. CDR3 residues: CASKRETGTTYEQYF. The DNA for the CDR3 is TGTGCCAGTAAGAGGGAGACAGGGACGACGTACGAGCAGTACTTC. Supplemented by reference TRBV19 and TRBJ2-7, the full variable domain reads DGGITQSPKYLFRKEGQNVTLSCEQNLNHDAMYWYRQDPGQGLRLIYYSQIVNDFQKGDIAEGYSVSREKKESFPLTVTSAQKNPTAFYLCASKRETGTTYEQYFGPGTRLTVT.

This clone was found once. The chain joins TRBV24-1 to TRBJ1-2, with D possibly TRBD1 on 6 matching bases. Germline CDR1 and CDR2: KGHDR and SFDVKD. Trimming removed 5 bases from V and 0 bases from J, with 15 bases in between. CDR3 length: 16 residues. CDR3: CATSGTAGQANYGYTF. CDR3 sequence (DNA): TGTGCCACCAGTGGGACAGCAGGGCAAGCTAACTATGGCTACACCTTC.

There are a few counts of this clone. The rearrangement links TRBV18 to TRBJ2-6; 7 nucleotides line up with TRBD1. V shed 2 bases and J 2 bases; nucleotides not matched to a gene: 9. In germline, CDR1 is KGHSH, CDR2 LQKENI. The CDR3 loop spans 18 amino acids. CDR3 protein: CASSPTVQGVAGANVLTF. In DNA, the CDR3 is TGTGCCAGCTCACCAACGGTGCAGGGGGTAGCTGGGGCCAACGTCCTGACTTTC.

CDR3 loop: CASSLQVNQPQHF. The CDR3 DNA sequence: TGTGCCAGCAGTTTACAGGTTAATCAGCCCCAGCATTTT. The chain is built from TRBV27 and TRBJ1-5; no clear D. The V gene's germline CDR1 is MNHEY and CDR2 SMNVEV (reference sequence). The length of the CDR3 is 13 residues. Trimming cost V 2 bases and J 4 bases, with 6 bases left between them.

V usage is TRBV7-2 and J usage is TRBJ2-5, with D tentatively TRBD2 (5 bases). The CDR3 consists of 15 residues. V shed 1 base and J shed 4 bases, with 13 bases lying between them. CDR1 SGHTA and CDR2 FQGNSA come from the germline V gene. CDR3 DNA sequence: TGTGCCAGCAGCTTAGGTGCCGGGATATCAGAGACCCAGTACTTC. Its protein product is CASSLGAGISETQYF. Filled out from reference TRBV7-2 and TRBJ2-5, the complete variable domain reads GAGVSQSPSNKVTEKGKDVELRCDPISGHTALYWYRQSLGQGLEFLIYFQGNSAPDKSGLPSDRFSAERTGGSVSTLTIQRTQQEDSAVYLCASSLGAGISETQYFGPGTRLLVL.

CDR3 bases: TGTGCCAGCAGCGCCACTCGGGGATTCAATCAGCCCCAGCATTTT. It specifies CASSATRGFNQPQHF. V and J are TRBV7-2 and TRBJ1-5; no clear D gene. The CDR3 length is 15 residues. The V and J ends lost 5 bases and 3 bases respectively, with 14 bases between them. The V gene's germline CDR1 is SGHTA and CDR2 FQGNSA.

The chain recombines TRBV19 with TRBJ1-5, with D possibly matching TRBD1 (6 bases). The germline V and J ends were trimmed by 3 bases and 2 bases, with 14 bases remaining between them. Germline V gene lookup returns CDR1 LNHDA and CDR2 SQIVND (reference sequence). The CDR3 contains 16 residues. This chain's CDR3 is CASSMLQGVGNQPQHF. DNA of the CDR3: TGTGCCAGTAGTATGTTACAGGGTGTAGGCAATCAGCCCCAGCATTTT. Full variable domain (missing parts from reference TRBV19 and TRBJ1-5): DGGITQSPKYLFRKEGQNVTLSCEQNLNHDAMYWYRQDPGQGLRLIYYSQIVNDFQKGDIAEGYSVSREKKESFPLTVTSAQKNPTAFYLCASSMLQGVGNQPQHFGDGTRLSIL.

The chain has TRBV6-5 and TRBJ1-1; 11 bases match TRBD1. The V segment lost 5 bases and the J segment 6 bases; nucleotides outside the gene matches: 8. This CDR3 is 15 amino acids long. CDR1 is MNHEY, CDR2 SVGAGI, per germline. CDR3 region: CASSTPGQGVAEAFF. As DNA, the CDR3 is TGTGCCAGCAGTACCCCGGGACAGGGGGTCGCTGAAGCTTTCTTT.

This clone was picked up one time. V is TRBV6-5 and J is TRBJ2-4; 7 nucleotides align to TRBD1. Per the germline V gene, CDR1 is MNHEY and CDR2 is SVGAGI. The CDR3 is 15 residues long. With V trimmed by 6 bases and J by 3 bases, 8 bases remained unmatched. In DNA form, the CDR3 reads TGTGCCAGCAGGGTCACAGGGGTAGGCAAAAACATTCAGTACTTC. Translated: CASRVTGVGKNIQYF.

The chain is built from TRBV7-9 and TRBJ1-4; D unresolved. Germline V gene sequence: CDR1 SEHNR, CDR2 FQNEAQ (reference sequence). V dropped 5 bases and J dropped 4 bases, with 8 bases sitting between them. CDR3 length: 13 residues. CDR3 sequence: CASSPSGNEKLFF. CDR3 in DNA: TGTGCCAGCAGCCCCTCGGGTAATGAAAAACTGTTTTTT.

V is TRBV5-5 and J is TRBJ2-1, with TRBD2 identical over 7 bases. V lost 2 bases, J lost 1 base, and 3 bases stayed unmatched. This CDR3 contains 15 residues. Per the germline V gene, CDR1 is SGHKS and CDR2 is YYEKEE (reference sequence). CDR3: CASSLGSGSYNEQFF. CDR3 in DNA: TGTGCCAGCAGCTTAGGTAGCGGGTCCTACAATGAGCAGTTCTTC.

The chain carries TRBV6-6 and TRBJ1-6; D ambiguous. This CDR3 has 14 amino acids. CDR1 and CDR2 from the germline V gene are MNHNY and SVGAGI (reference sequence). V lost 2 bases and J lost 7, with 9 bases in between. CDR3 bases: TGTGCCAGCAGTTACCCCGAGGCGAATTCACCCCTCCACTTT. Its translation is CASSYPEANSPLHF.